These 18 T cell receptor beta chains were sequenced from one sample in a study of sequential checkpoint blockade in melanoma. Data came from immunoSEQ multiplex PCR; TCRdb stores just in-frame clones and leaves some out. This table holds some 16,000 clones, about 92% found once. This sample's treatment: randomized to nivolumab then ipilimumab (arm A) or the reverse (arm B). Sequenced here: CD8+ T cells sorted from blood (inferred from file names), sampled from a patient given nivolumab and ipilimumab in sequence. The receptors were gathered from a human donor with melanoma.

This clone was seen once. V is TRBV11-2 and J is TRBJ1-1, with a tentative D call TRBD1 (6 bases). The CDR3 length is 14 residues. V was trimmed by 5 bases and J by 6 bases, leaving 16 bases between them. Germline loops: CDR1 SGHAT, CDR2 FQNNGV. The CDR3 DNA reads as TGTGCCAGCAGCCGACGGGGGGCTAACTCTGAAGCTTTCTTT. Its protein product is CASSRRGANSEAFF.

V is TRBV6-5 and J is TRBJ1-1; unclear D gene. The CDR3 totals 14 residues. V gave up 2 bases and J gave up 7 bases, with 14 bases separating them. CDR1 and CDR2 (germline): MNHEY, SVGAGI. CDR3 coding DNA: TGTGCCAGCAGTTACGCGGGAACCCACCTTGAAGCTTTCTTT. Protein sequence: CASSYAGTHLEAFF.

The chain uses TRBV2 and TRBJ1-2, with unresolved D. V lost 3 bases and J 4 bases, leaving 6 bases between the germline ends. This CDR3 has 12 amino acids. Germline lookup yields CDR1 SNHLY and CDR2 FYNNEI. The CDR3 DNA is TGTGCCAGCAGTGACGAGGTCTATGGCTACACCTTC. This gives the protein CASSDEVYGYTF. Drawing the rest from reference TRBV2 and TRBJ1-2, the complete variable domain is EPEVTQTPSHQVTQMGQEVILRCVPISNHLYFYWYRQILGQKVEFLVSFYNNEISEKSEIFDDQFSVERPDGSNFTLKIRSTKLEDSAMYFCASSDEVYGYTFGSGTRLTVV.

The J gene is TRBJ2-7, the V gene TRBV19; 7 positions match TRBD2. From germline, CDR1 is LNHDA and CDR2 SQIVND (reference sequence). V dropped 3 bases and J dropped 3; count of bases not matched to a gene: 14. This CDR3 is 17 amino acids long. The CDR3 reads CASSMALVSSGFYEQYF. CDR3 coding DNA: TGTGCCAGTAGTATGGCCCTTGTTTCTAGCGGCTTCTACGAGCAGTACTTC.

The chain uses TRBV11-2 and TRBJ1-5; weak D call: TRBD1 (5 bases). Trimming stripped 1 base from V and 4 bases from J, with 11 bases between. There are 15 residues in the CDR3. Germline V gives CDR1 SGHAT, CDR2 FQNNGV. This CDR3 reads CASSLGRGSNQPQHF. In DNA, the CDR3 is TGTGCCAGCAGCTTAGGGAGGGGTTCAAATCAGCCCCAGCATTTT.

V gene TRBV6-6 combines with J gene TRBJ2-7; TRBD2 agrees at 7 bases. The CDR3 runs 13 residues. Looked up from germline, CDR1 is MNHNY and CDR2 is SVGAGI (reference sequence). V was pared by 4 bases and J by 3 bases, with 3 bases of the junction left unmatched. CDR3 sequence (DNA): TGTGCCAGCAGTTTAGCGGGCCTCTACGAGCAGTACTTC. Its translation is CASSLAGLYEQYF.

J is TRBJ2-7 and V is TRBV28; 8 positions agree with TRBD1. This CDR3 has 15 amino acids. Germline CDR1 is MDHEN and CDR2 is SYDVKM. The J segment lost 5 bases and the V segment lost 7 bases, leaving 13 bases of the junction unmatched. The CDR3 protein is CASMSGQGYLHEQYV. The CDR3 nucleotides read TGTGCCAGCATGTCAGGACAGGGTTACCTCCACGAGCAGTACGTC.

The gene calls are TRBV19 and TRBJ1-1; 8 positions match TRBD1. The CDR3 runs to 13 residues. V shed 5 bases and J 4 bases; nucleotides not matched to a gene: 3. From germline, CDR1 is LNHDA and CDR2 SQIVND (reference sequence). The CDR3 nucleotides are TGTGCCAGTAGTCATGACAGGGGCACTGAAGCTTTCTTT. This encodes CASSHDRGTEAFF.

The J gene is TRBJ2-7, the V gene TRBV5-4; D is perhaps TRBD2 (5 bases). The CDR3 runs to 14 residues. Germline lookup yields CDR1 SGHNT and CDR2 YYREEE (reference sequence). V lost 0 bases and J 6 bases, leaving 13 bases between the germline ends. CDR3 protein: CASSLEMRALEQYF. DNA for the CDR3: TGTGCCAGCAGCTTGGAGATGAGGGCCCTCGAGCAGTACTTC. Based on the CDR3 plus reference TRBV5-4 and TRBJ2-7, the full variable domain is ETGVTQSPTHLIKTRGQQVTLRCSSQSGHNTVSWYQQALGQGPQFIFQYYREEENGRGNFPPRFSGLQFPNYSSELNVNALELDDSALYLCASSLEMRALEQYFGPGTRLTVT.

The chain links TRBV5-1 to TRBJ1-4, with D possibly TRBD1 on 5 matching bases. The germline gives CDR1 SGHRS, CDR2 YFSETQ. CDR3 length: 16 residues. V lost 3 bases to trimming and J lost 1 base, with 13 bases between them. This CDR3 is CASSWGAGVTNEKLFF. CDR3 sequence (DNA): TGCGCCAGCAGCTGGGGTGCGGGGGTAACTAATGAAAAACTGTTTTTT.

This CDR3 reads CASSIGGQAPYEQYF. DNA of the CDR3: TGTGCCAGTAGTATAGGGGGACAGGCACCTTACGAGCAGTACTTC. The rearrangement links TRBV19 to TRBJ2-7; TRBD1 agrees at 8 bases. CDR3 length equals 15 residues. V lost 1 base, J lost 4 bases, and 6 bases stayed unmatched. Germline assignment: CDR1 LNHDA and CDR2 SQIVND (reference sequence).

The genes are TRBV28 and TRBJ1-5; TRBD1 agrees at 7 bases. Unmatched junction bases numbered 12, after V lost 7 bases and J lost 0 bases. In germline, CDR1 is MDHEN, CDR2 SYDVKM. The CDR3 length is 17 residues. The CDR3 region is CASNSVQGQTSNQPQHF. The CDR3 DNA reads as TGTGCCAGCAATTCCGTTCAGGGACAGACTAGCAATCAGCCCCAGCATTTT.

The rearrangement uses TRBV5-6 and TRBJ2-7; possible D gene TRBD2, 5 bases. Germline values: CDR1 SGHDT, CDR2 YYEEEE. V was shortened by 2 bases and J by 6 bases, with 9 bases between the two germline ends. The CDR3 extends over 12 amino acids. The CDR3 protein is CASSFGRGEQYF. DNA for the CDR3: TGTGCCAGCAGCTTCGGCCGGGGCGAGCAGTACTTC.

The count of this clone is one. The chain carries TRBV28 and TRBJ1-1; TRBD1 matches 8 bases. CDR3 length equals 14 residues. The junction had 6 bases not matched to a gene; V was cut back by 2 bases and J by 7 bases. Germline CDR1 is MDHEN and CDR2 is SYDVKM. The CDR3 bases are TGTGCCAGCAGTTTAAGGACAGGGTTTGGTGAAGCTTTCTTT. Amino acid sequence: CASSLRTGFGEAFF.

The rearrangement joins TRBV19 to TRBJ1-4; D gene uncertain. V shed 5 bases and J shed 13 bases, with 11 bases lying between them. This CDR3 is 11 amino acids long. Germline V gene sequence: CDR1 LNHDA, CDR2 SQIVND (reference sequence). CDR3 amino acids: CASSPGLPLFF. The CDR3 coding sequence is TGTGCCAGTAGTCCGGGTCTCCCACTGTTTTTT.

This chain uses TRBV18 with TRBJ1-2; 10 bases match TRBD1. J gave up 8 bases and V 2 bases, and 5 bases lay outside the gene matches. Germline CDR1 KGHSH, CDR2 LQKENI. This CDR3 region has 14 residues. The CDR3: CASSPGQGVRGYTF. CDR3 DNA sequence: TGTGCCAGCTCACCAGGACAGGGGGTCAGAGGCTACACCTTC.

The V and J genes are TRBV6-6 and TRBJ1-3; the D gene is possibly TRBD1 (6 bases). V was shortened by 6 bases and J by 2 bases, with 14 bases between the two germline ends. Per germline, CDR1 MNHNY and CDR2 SVGAGI (reference sequence). CDR3 length: 15 amino acids. CDR3 coding DNA: TGTGCCAGCAGGGAGGGCGGGGGGCCTGGAAACACCATATATTTT. Its translation: CASREGGGPGNTIYF.

CDR3 sequence reads: CASSFIPGTSAPYEQYF. The CDR3 DNA follows: TGTGCCAGCAGTTTTATCCCCGGGACTAGCGCTCCCTACGAGCAGTACTTC. This rearrangement joins TRBV28 to TRBJ2-7, with 10 bases that match TRBD2. Germline CDR1 MDHEN, CDR2 SYDVKM. Trimming took 3 bases from V and 2 from J; bases not matched to a gene: 10. This CDR3 spans 17 amino acids.